The T cell receptor beta chain described here comes from a study of CD8+ T cells in alopecia areata. At the level of the study: After 6 to 18 months of tofacitinib, follow-up continued 6 months off drug. Whole-study results and caveats: Normal scalp had lower clonality than lesional scalp, with alopecia totalis/universalis lesions showing this most strongly. Tofacitinib yielded significantly lower scalp clonality and fewer expanded CD8+ clones among the top 100.

It was cDNA, reverse transcribed from extracted RNA, that served as the sequencing template. Data came from immunoSEQ multiplex PCR; TCRdb stores just in-frame clones and leaves some out. Of some 98,000 clones listed, about 64% are singletons. As for treatment: oral pan-JAK inhibitor, 5-10 mg twice daily. The trim removed 2 bases at V and 7 bases at J, leaving 9 bases unmatched. Germline lookup yields CDR1 MNHEY and CDR2 SMNVEV (reference sequence). CDR3 length equals 15 residues. In this sample, this clone turned up a few times. What it recognizes is unknown. This specimen was CD8+ T cells sorted from blood, taken at week 4, from a patient treated with tofacitinib. This chain uses TRBV27 with TRBJ2-7; 9 nucleotides match TRBD1. The TCR originated in a human donor with alopecia areata. CDR3 sequence: CASSLRGQGLWEQYF. DNA for the CDR3: TGTGCCAGCAGTTTAAGGGGACAGGGATTATGGGAGCAGTACTTC.